The 32 T cell receptor beta chains reported below all come from one sample, sequenced in a study of T cells after somatic rescue of genetic block. Generated by immunoSEQ multiplex PCR, the TCRdb table keeps only in-frame clones and is missing some. The table shows 10,000 or so clones, with over 55% occurring only once. Sequencing was carried out using peripheral blood mononuclear cells (PBMCs). These receptors came from a boy younger than 18.

The chain employs TRBV5-1 and TRBJ2-5; 7 positions match TRBD1. V lost 2 bases, J lost 2 bases, and 6 bases stayed unmatched. The CDR3 consists of 15 residues. Germline assignment: CDR1 SGHRS and CDR2 YFSETQ. CDR3 nucleotide sequence: TGCGCCAGCAGCTTCAGGGACAGTAATCAAGAGACCCAGTACTTC. It encodes CASSFRDSNQETQYF.

The rearrangement joins TRBV14 to TRBJ2-1; D gene uncertain. CDR1 SGHDN and CDR2 FVKESK come from the germline V gene. V was shortened by 4 bases and J by 9 bases, with 19 bases between the two germline ends. This CDR3 region has 15 residues. CDR3 in amino acids: CASSLGRRALIEQFF. In DNA, the CDR3 is TGTGCCAGCAGCCTGGGCCGGCGAGCCCTAATTGAGCAGTTCTTC.

The chain employs TRBV5-1 and TRBJ2-5; maybe TRBD2 (7 bases). The CDR3 consists of 15 residues. CDR1 and CDR2 from the germline V gene are SGHRS and YFSETQ. V lost 4 bases and J lost 1, with 14 bases in between. DNA of the CDR3: TGCGCCAGCAGCACGTCGGGGGGCCTCCAAGAGACCCAGTACTTC. Translation gives CASSTSGGLQETQYF.

The CDR3: CASSPGQSSTDTQYF. The CDR3 DNA sequence: TGTGCCAGCTCACCCGGACAGAGCAGCACAGATACGCAGTATTTT. The chain combines TRBV18 with TRBJ2-3, with D possibly being TRBD1 (6 bases). The ends were cut back, 3 bases at V and 0 bases at J, with 10 bases in the middle. The CDR3 consists of 15 residues. CDR1 is KGHSH, CDR2 LQKENI, per germline.

This chain connects TRBV5-1 to TRBJ1-1, with 10 bases fitting TRBD1. CDR3 length: 14 amino acids. J was trimmed by 4 bases and V by 0 bases; bases with no gene match: 0. Germline V lookup: CDR1 SGHRS, CDR2 YFSETQ. This chain's CDR3 is CASSLGTGGTEAFF. Here the CDR3 DNA reads TGCGCCAGCAGCTTGGGGACAGGGGGCACTGAAGCTTTCTTT.

The rearrangement joins TRBV7-9 to TRBJ2-7; D gene ambiguous. Germline values: CDR1 SEHNR, CDR2 FQNEAQ (reference sequence). Trimming cost V 1 base and J 2 bases, with 6 bases left between them. This CDR3 region has 13 residues. The chain's CDR3 is CASSLETPYEQYF. In DNA, the CDR3 is TGTGCCAGCAGCTTAGAAACCCCCTACGAGCAGTACTTC.

The chain carries TRBV19 and TRBJ1-5; possible D gene TRBD1, 6 bases. Germline V gives CDR1 LNHDA, CDR2 SQIVND (reference sequence). This CDR3 is 16 amino acids long. Trimming took 2 bases from V and 2 from J, leaving 13 bases between them. In DNA form, the CDR3 reads TGTGCCAGTAGTATAACAGGGACGTCGGGCAATCAGCCCCAGCATTTT. Its translation is CASSITGTSGNQPQHF.

This clone has a handful of counts. V is TRBV27 and J is TRBJ2-3; 10 bases align to TRBD1. This CDR3 contains 14 residues. Germline V gene sequence: CDR1 MNHEY, CDR2 SMNVEV (reference sequence). With V trimmed by 4 bases and J by 7 bases, 5 bases remained unmatched. CDR3 nucleotides: TGTGCCAGCAGTTCCGACAGGGGGCAACATACGCAGTATTTT. Protein sequence: CASSSDRGQHTQYF.

The chain recombines TRBV2 with TRBJ2-5; 8 bases fit TRBD1. Germline trimming cut 7 bases from V and 3 bases from J; bases unmatched to any gene: 4. The CDR3 covers 13 residues. Germline-derived CDR1 and CDR2 are SNHLY and FYNNEI. This chain's CDR3 is CASTLDREETQYF. The CDR3 DNA follows: TGTGCCAGCACCTTGGACAGGGAAGAGACCCAGTACTTC.

The CDR3 nucleotides are TGTGCCAGCAGCCTCACAGGGAGGGGCACAGATACGCAGTATTTT. Translated: CASSLTGRGTDTQYF. V usage is TRBV5-4 and J usage is TRBJ2-3; D might be TRBD2 (7 bases). Trimming cost V 4 bases and J 1 base, with 13 bases left between them. The CDR3 covers 15 residues. Germline-derived CDR1 and CDR2 are SGHNT and YYREEE (reference sequence).

This chain uses TRBV2 with TRBJ1-2; D unresolved. This CDR3 is 14 amino acids long. Germline V gene data show CDR1 as SNHLY and CDR2 as FYNNEI. V lost 4 bases and J lost 9, with 18 bases in between. The CDR3 here is CASSGPPGRISYTF. In DNA, the CDR3 is TGTGCCAGCAGTGGCCCCCCTGGGCGCATTAGCTACACCTTC.

This chain links TRBV28 with TRBJ2-3; the D gene is possibly TRBD1 (6 bases). The CDR3 contains 15 residues. V was clipped by 3 bases and J by 2 bases, with 12 bases between them. Germline V CDR1 and CDR2: MDHEN, SYDVKM. The CDR3 here is CASSFPTGITDTQYF. The CDR3 region has the DNA TGTGCCAGCAGTTTCCCAACAGGGATCACAGATACGCAGTATTTT.

This clone was detected a few times. The chain couples TRBV2 to TRBJ1-1; 7 nucleotides agree with TRBD1. V was clipped by 2 bases and J by 4 bases; unmatched bases: 10. The CDR3 covers 16 residues. Per germline, CDR1 SNHLY and CDR2 FYNNEI. This chain's CDR3 is CASSEIGQVGGTEAFF. CDR3 DNA sequence: TGTGCCAGCAGTGAAATCGGACAGGTGGGGGGCACTGAAGCTTTCTTT.

V is TRBV4-1 and J is TRBJ1-1, with 10 bases matching TRBD1. The V segment lost 1 base and the J segment 4 bases; nucleotides outside the gene matches: 3. There are 15 residues in the CDR3. Germline-derived CDR1 and CDR2 are MGHRA and YSYEKL. The chain's CDR3 is CASSQGDRGPTEAFF. CDR3 DNA: TGCGCCAGCAGCCAAGGAGACAGGGGGCCCACTGAAGCTTTCTTT.

The sample holds a few counts of this clone. CDR3 sequence (DNA): TGTGCCAGCAGCCTTTATGCCCCTCACGAGCAGTACTTC. This translates into CASSLYAPHEQYF. The chain uses TRBV28 and TRBJ2-7, with D unresolved. This CDR3 has 13 amino acids. V was trimmed by 6 bases and J by 5 bases, leaving 14 bases between them. Germline V gene sequence: CDR1 MDHEN, CDR2 SYDVKM.

This clone has a single count. One end of the junction is discordant with germline, which a read error may explain. For the CDR3, the DNA is TGTGCCAGCAGCCAAGAAGGTCAGGGGACTAAGTATGGCTACACCTTC. Its translation: CASSQEGQGTKYGYTF. The gene calls are TRBV4-2 and TRBJ1-2; tentative D call: TRBD1 (6 bases). CDR3 length equals 16 residues. From germline, CDR1 is LGHNA and CDR2 YNFKEQ.

The chain's CDR3 is CATSSRRVQETQYF. CDR3 nucleotide sequence: TGTGCCACCAGCAGTAGGAGGGTCCAAGAGACCCAGTACTTC. This rearrangement joins TRBV15 to TRBJ2-5; the D gene is possibly TRBD2 (6 bases). V lost 3 bases, J lost 1 base, and 9 bases lay in between. The length of the CDR3 is 14 residues. Germline V gene lookup returns CDR1 LNHNV and CDR2 YYDKDF (reference sequence).

The chain couples TRBV6-1 to TRBJ2-5; 8 bases are shared with TRBD1. Per germline, CDR1 MNHNS and CDR2 SASEGT. The CDR3 runs 14 residues. After removal of 4 bases from V and 4 bases from J, the junction contained 5 bases not matched to a gene. The CDR3 protein is CASSVTGAVETQYF. The CDR3 DNA follows: TGTGCCAGCAGTGTGACAGGGGCGGTAGAGACCCAGTACTTC.

The chain carries TRBV5-4 and TRBJ2-5, with D possibly TRBD1 on 6 matching bases. This CDR3 has 14 residues. Trimming took off 6 bases at V and 4 bases at J, with 16 bases between the two ends. The germline V gene encodes CDR1 SGHNT and CDR2 YYREEE (reference sequence). CDR3 protein: CASKTGSSGETQYF. CDR3 sequence (DNA): TGTGCCAGCAAGACAGGTTCTAGTGGAGAGACCCAGTACTTC.

This chain connects TRBV10-3 to TRBJ2-1; 15 bases are a match to TRBD2. The germline V gene has CDR1 ENHRY and CDR2 SYGVKD. V gave up 7 bases and J gave up 5 bases; unmatched junction bases: 12. The CDR3 spans 18 residues. The CDR3 sequence: CAIMGGLAGGRGDNEQFF. CDR3 coding DNA: TGTGCCATCATGGGCGGACTAGCGGGAGGGCGGGGGGACAATGAGCAGTTCTTC.

This chain connects TRBV28 to TRBJ1-6; tentative D call: TRBD1 (6 bases). The CDR3 spans 19 residues. Trimming pared 11 bases from V and 3 bases from J, leaving 29 bases between. Germline lookup yields CDR1 MDHEN and CDR2 SYDVKM. CDR3 amino acids: CASKGGAIIHAGYNSPLHF. For the CDR3, the DNA is TGTGCCTCGAAGGGGGGGGCTATAATTCACGCCGGCTATAATTCACCCCTCCACTTT.

The chain couples TRBV4-1 to TRBJ2-2; TRBD1 aligns across 8 bases. In germline, CDR1 is MGHRA, CDR2 YSYEKL. V lost 5 bases and J lost 4; bases outside the gene matches: 6. CDR3 length: 15 amino acids. The DNA of the CDR3 is TGCGCCAGCAGCGACCAGGGGGCCCCCACCGGGGAGCTGTTTTTT. It codes for CASSDQGAPTGELFF.

This clone occurred a few times. The J gene is TRBJ1-2, the V gene TRBV5-6; D remains ambiguous. V was trimmed by 1 base and J by 9 bases, leaving 10 bases between them. Germline lookup yields CDR1 SGHDT and CDR2 YYEEEE. CDR3 length: 12 residues. CDR3 region: CASSLLEYSYTF. The CDR3, as DNA: TGTGCCAGCAGCTTGCTGGAATACAGCTACACCTTC.

The chain couples TRBV6-1 to TRBJ1-2, with a possible D match to TRBD1 (5 bases). CDR3 size: 13 residues. V was trimmed by 6 bases and J by 4 bases, leaving 12 bases between them. Germline-derived CDR1 and CDR2 are MNHNS and SASEGT. The CDR3 reads CASRAGSSYGYTF. The CDR3 nucleotides are TGTGCCAGCAGGGCAGGGTCTTCCTATGGCTACACCTTC.

This clone showed up just a few times. This chain uses TRBV19 with TRBJ1-4, with D uncertain. V lost 4 bases and J lost 4, with 13 bases in between. The CDR3 has 15 amino acids. Per germline, CDR1 LNHDA and CDR2 SQIVND (reference sequence). The CDR3 DNA sequence: TGTGCCAGTAGTACCTCCGAGACTGGTAATGAAAAACTGTTTTTT. It encodes CASSTSETGNEKLFF.

The chain combines TRBV27 with TRBJ2-1; D call uncertain. Per germline, CDR1 MNHEY and CDR2 SMNVEV (reference sequence). This CDR3 has 15 residues. Trimming shortened V by 5 bases and J by 0 bases, and 11 bases separated the two germline ends. The CDR3 region has the DNA TGTGCCAGCAGTCCCTCACGGAGCTCCTACAATGAGCAGTTCTTC. It encodes CASSPSRSSYNEQFF.

J is TRBJ2-7 and V is TRBV19; 9 bases are a match to TRBD1. V gave up 2 bases and J gave up 5 bases; unmatched junction bases: 7. Per germline, CDR1 LNHDA and CDR2 SQIVND (reference sequence). The CDR3 is 15 amino acids. DNA for the CDR3: TGTGCCAGTAGTATATGGGACAGGGCGAAGGACGAGCAGTACTTC. Translated, it gives CASSIWDRAKDEQYF.

The chain couples TRBV27 to TRBJ2-3, with D tentatively TRBD2 (6 bases). This CDR3 region has 16 residues. Looked up from germline, CDR1 is MNHEY and CDR2 is SMNVEV (reference sequence). The V end was cut by 4 bases, the J end by 0 bases, with 14 bases between. The CDR3 spells CASSWRASGSTDTQYF. CDR3 DNA: TGTGCCAGCAGTTGGAGGGCGAGCGGGAGCACAGATACGCAGTATTTT.

This clone was picked up a small number of times. J is TRBJ1-5 and V is TRBV4-2; 8 positions agree with TRBD1. Germline V gives CDR1 LGHNA, CDR2 YNFKEQ. V was clipped by 1 base and J by 7 bases; unmatched bases: 6. The CDR3 runs to 15 residues. This CDR3 is CASSQGTGGGQPQHF. The CDR3 nucleotides are TGTGCCAGCAGCCAAGGAACAGGGGGAGGGCAGCCCCAGCATTTT.

The chain has TRBV5-4 and TRBJ2-2, with a tentative D call TRBD2 (5 bases). Trimming took 4 bases from V and 4 from J, leaving 5 bases between them. Germline V gene data show CDR1 as SGHNT and CDR2 as YYREEE (reference sequence). The CDR3 extends over 12 amino acids. As DNA, the CDR3 is TGTGCCAGCAGCCGGGGCACCGGGGAGCTGTTTTTT. It codes for CASSRGTGELFF.

The chain uses TRBV28 and TRBJ2-4, with a weak D call TRBD2 (6 bases). Germline CDR1 and CDR2: MDHEN and SYDVKM. V was pared by 6 bases and J by 7 bases, with 16 bases between. This CDR3 contains 14 residues. The CDR3 DNA follows: TGTGCCAGCAGCCTCTCCGGGGGTGGGAACATTCAGTACTTC. Translation: CASSLSGGGNIQYF.

This clone was seen a few times. The chain joins TRBV30 to TRBJ1-1; D uncertain. V dropped 1 base and J dropped 1 base, with 16 bases sitting between them. CDR3 length equals 16 residues. Germline lookup yields CDR1 GTSNPN and CDR2 SVGIG (reference sequence). The CDR3 here is CAWSDWTPRGNTEAFF. The CDR3 DNA reads as TGTGCCTGGAGTGACTGGACTCCAAGAGGGAACACTGAAGCTTTCTTT.